This entry is about one T cell receptor beta chain. The germline V and J ends were trimmed by 2 bases and 11 bases, with 15 bases remaining between them. The V gene's germline CDR1 is MNHNS and CDR2 SASEGT. The CDR3 is 13 residues long. The entry originates in a study of control samples from healthy donors and cancer patients. Sequencing used immunoSEQ multiplex PCR; TCRdb keeps in-frame clones, though not all of them. This sample has some 110,000 clones, with about 94% found just once. The rearrangement uses TRBV6-1 and TRBJ1-1; D is unresolved. The origin of this receptor is a young man in good health. The sample taken for sequencing was blood. CDR3 nucleotide sequence: TGTGCCAGCAGTGAACTCAAAAGCCTGGGGGCTTTCTTT. Its translation: CASSELKSLGAFF.